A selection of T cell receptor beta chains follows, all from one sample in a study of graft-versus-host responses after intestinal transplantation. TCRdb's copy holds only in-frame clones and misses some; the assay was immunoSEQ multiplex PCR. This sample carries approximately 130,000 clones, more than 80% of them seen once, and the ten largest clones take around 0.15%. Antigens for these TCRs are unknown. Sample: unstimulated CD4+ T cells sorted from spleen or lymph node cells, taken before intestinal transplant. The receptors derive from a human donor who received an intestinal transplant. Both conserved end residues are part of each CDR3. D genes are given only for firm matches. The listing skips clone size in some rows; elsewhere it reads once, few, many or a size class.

DNA: TGTGCCAGCATCCGCACAGATACGCAGTATTTT
CDR3: CASIRTDTQYF
D: NA
V: TRBV6-1
size: once
J: TRBJ2-3

DNA: TGTGCCAGTAGTATCACAGGCCTGAACGAGCAGTACTTC
CDR3: CASSITGLNEQYF
D: NA
V: TRBV19
size: NA
J: TRBJ2-7

DNA: TGTGCCAGCAGCGCCCAGGGGGCCCCCTACAATGAGCAGTTCTTC
CDR3: CASSAQGAPYNEQFF
D: TRBD1
V: TRBV9
size: NA
J: TRBJ2-1

DNA: TGTGCCAGCAGCAGAAATCCAGGGACTGCAACTAATGAAAAACTGTTTTTT
CDR3: CASSRNPGTATNEKLFF
D: NA
V: TRBV11-2
size: NA
J: TRBJ1-4

DNA: TGTGCCAGTAGTATGGGGAGACGGAGCACAGATACGCAGTATTTT
CDR3: CASSMGRRSTDTQYF
D: NA
V: TRBV19
size: NA
J: TRBJ2-3

DNA: TGTGCCTGGAGTGTATCCCGGACAGGGGTCGGAAACACCATATATTTT
CDR3: CAWSVSRTGVGNTIYF
D: TRBD1
V: TRBV30
size: once
J: TRBJ1-3

DNA: TGTGCCAGCTCACAGGACGTTCCCTCGAATGAGCAGTTCTTC
CDR3: CASSQDVPSNEQFF
D: NA
V: TRBV18
size: few
J: TRBJ2-1

DNA: TGTGCCAGCAGTGAAGGGACTTGGGAGCAGCATTTT
CDR3: CASSEGTWEQHF
D: NA
V: TRBV6-5
size: NA
J: TRBJ1-5

DNA: TGTGCCAGCAGTGAAGGACCCTATGGCTACACCTTC
CDR3: CASSEGPYGYTF
D: NA
V: TRBV2
size: NA
J: TRBJ1-2

DNA: TGTGCCAGCAGTCCCTGGGGAGGGCAGGCTTTCTTT
CDR3: CASSPWGGQAFF
D: NA
V: TRBV6-5
size: NA
J: TRBJ1-1

DNA: TGCAGCGTGGCTAACCGGGGGACGTCCTACGAGCAGTACTTC
CDR3: CSVANRGTSYEQYF
D: NA
V: TRBV29-1
size: NA
J: TRBJ2-7